Included here is one T cell receptor beta chain sequence, with context. This specimen belongs to a study of blood T cell repertoires in COVID-19. Study summary: Acute and convalescent COVID-19 samples came from the United States, Italy and Spain. Nucleic acid was either cDNA or gDNA, and it came from T cells, B-cell-depleted T cells, or PBMCs.

Original analysis: Amplification of reference gene primers was used by the study to estimate nucleated cell counts. Profiling relied on immunoSEQ multiplex PCR, and the TCRdb table lists in-frame clones only, not all of them. From that table come the V and J calls and clone size; the DNA was used to work out D and trimming. The sample lists some 140,000 clones; roughly 71% were seen once. Sequenced sample: peripheral blood. This clonotype was obtained from a man at least 80 years old with acute or convalescent COVID-19.

CDR3: CASSEVSSSPPYF. CDR3 nucleotides: TGTGCCAGCAGTGAAGTGTCCTCCTCCCCTCCGTACTTC. The chain has TRBV6-1 and TRBJ2-7; D not resolved. CDR3 size: 13 residues. Trimming shortened V by 1 base and J by 12 bases, and 16 bases separated the two germline ends. The germline gives CDR1 MNHNS, CDR2 SASEGT.